This T cell receptor (beta chain) was sequenced during a study of T cell repertoires in cytomegalovirus infection. The CDR3 length is 16 residues. Germline-derived CDR1 and CDR2 are SEHNR and FQNEAQ (reference sequence). V lost 7 bases to trimming and J lost 3 bases, with 19 bases between them. This clonotype was seen a few times. The antigen remains undetermined. TCRdb redid the calling of the reads with MiXCR, one entry per CDR3 protein. The repertoire has 900,000 to 950,000 distinct CDR3 sequences, 30% to 40% of them found once; the top ten carry about an eighth. General observations from the study: Individuals carrying CMV plus the relevant HLA were identified by cumulative frequency of public TCR beta families.

This sequence originates from a human donor in good health (CMV status not recorded). Some clones in this sample may be carry-over from other donors' samples. The chain links TRBV7-9 to TRBJ2-1, with D tentatively TRBD1 (6 bases). Sequencing used cultured CD8+ T cells from PBMCs, obtained from culture after CMV antigen stimulation. The CDR3 sequence: CASTPSRGIVYNEQFF. CDR3 sequence (DNA): TGTGCCAGCACCCCTTCGAGGGGGATCGTCTACAATGAGCAGTTCTTC.